The rows below give T cell receptor beta chains drawn from one sample of a study of cytomegalovirus exposure and HLA in healthy donors. TCRdb's table, derived via immunoSEQ multiplex PCR, lists solely in-frame clones and lacks some. The table has some 320,000 clones, approximately 90% seen once; the top ten hold roughly 1.2%. The sample comprised PBMCs. The receptors were sampled from a woman aged 30 to 39 in good health and CMV-seropositive. Both conserved end residues are part of each CDR3. A D gene is named only where the DNA matches it firmly. Only some rows state a clone size, as once, few, many or a class for expanded clones.

size: NA; J: TRBJ2-7; V: TRBV19; D: NA; CDR3: CASKEAGYSYEQYF; DNA: TGTGCCAGTAAGGAGGCTGGGTACTCCTACGAGCAGTACTTC
size: NA; J: TRBJ1-2; V: TRBV6-1; D: NA; CDR3: CASSEGGPNYGYTF; DNA: TGTGCCAGCAGTGAAGGGGGGCCTAACTATGGCTACACCTTC
size: NA; J: TRBJ1-4; V: TRBV29-1; D: NA; CDR3: CSVATATNEKLFF; DNA: TGCAGCGTTGCGACAGCAACTAATGAAAAACTGTTTTTT
size: once; J: TRBJ2-4; V: TRBV5-8; D: NA; CDR3: CASVVAGLLGGQYF; DNA: TGTGCCAGCGTTGTGGCGGGACTGCTCGGCGGTCAGTACTTC
size: NA; J: TRBJ1-1; V: TRBV13; D: TRBD1; CDR3: CASSQGTGGLTEAFF; DNA: TGTGCCAGCAGCCAAGGGACAGGGGGTCTCACTGAAGCTTTCTTT
size: NA; J: TRBJ2-7; V: TRBV28; D: TRBD2; CDR3: CASSFYAREAIEQYF; DNA: TGTGCCAGCAGTTTTTATGCGCGGGAGGCAATCGAGCAGTACTTC
size: NA; J: TRBJ2-3; V: TRBV27; D: NA; CDR3: CASTGQPTDTQYF; DNA: TGTGCCAGCACTGGCCAGCCTACAGATACGCAGTATTTT
size: NA; J: TRBJ1-5; V: TRBV19; D: NA; CDR3: CASSHSRDSNQPQHF; DNA: TGTGCCAGTAGTCATAGCCGGGATAGCAATCAGCCCCAGCATTTT
size: NA; J: TRBJ1-5; V: TRBV2; D: NA; CDR3: CASSLGKPNQPQHF; DNA: TGTGCCAGCAGTTTAGGGAAGCCCAATCAGCCCCAGCATTTT
size: NA; J: TRBJ2-7; V: TRBV7-9; D: TRBD1; CDR3: CASSLAGTGGPKLPFEQYF; DNA: TGTGCCAGCAGCTTAGCTGGGACAGGGGGACCGAAGCTGCCCTTCGAGCAGTACTTC
size: few; J: TRBJ1-1; V: TRBV27; D: NA; CDR3: CASSLLGPAFEAFF; DNA: TGTGCCAGCAGTTTATTAGGGCCCGCCTTTGAAGCTTTCTTT
size: NA; J: TRBJ2-7; V: TRBV14; D: TRBD2; CDR3: CASRSGGADEQYF; DNA: TGTGCCAGCAGAAGCGGGGGGGCGGACGAGCAGTACTTC
size: NA; J: TRBJ2-5; V: TRBV27; D: NA; CDR3: CASRQQETQYF; DNA: TGTGCCAGCCGCCAGCAAGAGACCCAGTACTTC
size: NA; J: TRBJ2-7; V: TRBV6-1; D: NA; CDR3: CASSEVFYEQYF; DNA: TGTGCCAGCAGTGAGGTCTTCTACGAGCAGTACTTC
size: NA; J: TRBJ2-5; V: TRBV28; D: NA; CDR3: CASSVAETQYF; DNA: TGTGCCAGCAGCGTAGCAGAGACCCAGTACTTC
size: NA; J: TRBJ2-7; V: TRBV5-1; D: NA; CDR3: CASSLEGPRSYEQYF; DNA: TGCGCCAGCAGCTTGGAGGGACCGAGGTCTTACGAGCAGTACTTC
size: NA; J: TRBJ2-3; V: TRBV30; D: NA; CDR3: CAWDTPNADTQYF; DNA: TGTGCCTGGGATACACCGAACGCAGATACGCAGTATTTT
size: NA; J: TRBJ1-5; V: TRBV19; D: TRBD1; CDR3: CASSPRPGGGGPQHF; DNA: TGTGCCAGTAGTCCCCGCCCAGGGGGAGGTGGTCCCCAGCATTTT